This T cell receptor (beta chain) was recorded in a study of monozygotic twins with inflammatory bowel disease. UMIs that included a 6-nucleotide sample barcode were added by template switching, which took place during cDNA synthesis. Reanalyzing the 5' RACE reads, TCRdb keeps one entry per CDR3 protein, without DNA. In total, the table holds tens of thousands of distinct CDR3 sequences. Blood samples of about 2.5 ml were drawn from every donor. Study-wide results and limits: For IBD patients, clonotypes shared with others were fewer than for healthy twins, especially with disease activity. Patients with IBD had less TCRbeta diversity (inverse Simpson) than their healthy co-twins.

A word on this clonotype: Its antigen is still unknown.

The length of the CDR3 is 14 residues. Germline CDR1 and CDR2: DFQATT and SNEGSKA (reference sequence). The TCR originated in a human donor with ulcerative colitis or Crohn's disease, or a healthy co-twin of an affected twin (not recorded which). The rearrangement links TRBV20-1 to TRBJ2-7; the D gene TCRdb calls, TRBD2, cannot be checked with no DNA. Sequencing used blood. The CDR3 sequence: CSHYRGQEPYEQYF.